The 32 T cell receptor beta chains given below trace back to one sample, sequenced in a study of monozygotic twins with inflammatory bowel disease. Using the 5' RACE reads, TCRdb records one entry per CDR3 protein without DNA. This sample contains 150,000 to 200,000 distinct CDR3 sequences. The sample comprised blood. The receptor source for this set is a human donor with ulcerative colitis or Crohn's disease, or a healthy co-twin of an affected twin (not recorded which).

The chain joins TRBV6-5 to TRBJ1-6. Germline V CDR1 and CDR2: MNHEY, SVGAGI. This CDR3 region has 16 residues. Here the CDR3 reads CASSYSGRGYNSPLHF.

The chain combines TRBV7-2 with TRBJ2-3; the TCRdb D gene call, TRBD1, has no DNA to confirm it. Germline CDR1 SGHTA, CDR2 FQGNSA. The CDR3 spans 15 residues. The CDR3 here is CASSLVSGGGDTQYF. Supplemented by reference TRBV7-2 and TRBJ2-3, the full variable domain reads GAGVSQSPSNKVTEKGKDVELRCDPISGHTALYWYRQSLGQGLEFLIYFQGNSAPDKSGLPSDRFSAERTGGSVSTLTIQRTQQEDSAVYLCASSLVSGGGDTQYFGPGTRLTVL.

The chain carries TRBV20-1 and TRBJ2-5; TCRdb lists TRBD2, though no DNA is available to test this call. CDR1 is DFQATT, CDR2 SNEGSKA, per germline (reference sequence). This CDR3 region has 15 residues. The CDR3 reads CSARISGRGFETQYF.

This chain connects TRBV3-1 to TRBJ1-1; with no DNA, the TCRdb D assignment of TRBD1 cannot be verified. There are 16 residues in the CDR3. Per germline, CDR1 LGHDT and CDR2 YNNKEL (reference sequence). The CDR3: CASSQTPSRMNTEAFF.

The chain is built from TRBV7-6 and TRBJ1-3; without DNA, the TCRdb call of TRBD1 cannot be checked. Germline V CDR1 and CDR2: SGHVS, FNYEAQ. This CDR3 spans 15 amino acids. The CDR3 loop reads CASSAIQGTGNTIYF.

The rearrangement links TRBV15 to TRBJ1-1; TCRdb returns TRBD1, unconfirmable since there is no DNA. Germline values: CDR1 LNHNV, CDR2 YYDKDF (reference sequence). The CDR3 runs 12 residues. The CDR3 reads CATGQGRPEAFF.

The CDR3 is CSAEKGRVGTEAFF. The chain has TRBV20-1 and TRBJ1-1. Germline V lookup: CDR1 DFQATT, CDR2 SNEGSKA (reference sequence). The CDR3 has 14 amino acids.

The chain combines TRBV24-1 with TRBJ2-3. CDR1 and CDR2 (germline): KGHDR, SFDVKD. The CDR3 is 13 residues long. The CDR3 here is CATSDLSIDTQYF.

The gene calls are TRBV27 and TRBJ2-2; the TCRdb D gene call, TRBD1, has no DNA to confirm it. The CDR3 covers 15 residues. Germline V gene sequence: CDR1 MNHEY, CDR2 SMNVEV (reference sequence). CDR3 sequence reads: CASSRGTLRPGELFF.

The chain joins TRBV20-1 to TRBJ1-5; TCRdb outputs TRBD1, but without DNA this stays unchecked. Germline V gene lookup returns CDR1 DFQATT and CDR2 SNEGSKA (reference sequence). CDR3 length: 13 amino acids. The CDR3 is CSAMDRGSPPQHF.

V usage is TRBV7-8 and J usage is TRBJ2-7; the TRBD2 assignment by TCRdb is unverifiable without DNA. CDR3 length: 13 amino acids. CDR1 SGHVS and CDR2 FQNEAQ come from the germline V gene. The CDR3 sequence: CASSAWEKGRENF.

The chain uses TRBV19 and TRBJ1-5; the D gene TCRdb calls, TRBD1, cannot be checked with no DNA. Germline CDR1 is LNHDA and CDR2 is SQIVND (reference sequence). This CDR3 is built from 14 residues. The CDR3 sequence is CASRPGARTQPQHF.

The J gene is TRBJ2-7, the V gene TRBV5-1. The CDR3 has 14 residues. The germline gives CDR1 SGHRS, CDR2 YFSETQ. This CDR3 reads CASNPLGPHYEQYF.

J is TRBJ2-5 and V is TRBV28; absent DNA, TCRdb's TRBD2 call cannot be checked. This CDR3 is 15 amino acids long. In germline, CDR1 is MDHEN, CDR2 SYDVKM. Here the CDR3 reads CASSLGLDLRETQYF.

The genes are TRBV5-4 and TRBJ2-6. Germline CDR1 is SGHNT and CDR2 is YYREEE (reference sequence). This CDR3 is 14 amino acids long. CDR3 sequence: CASSYPIGANVLTF.

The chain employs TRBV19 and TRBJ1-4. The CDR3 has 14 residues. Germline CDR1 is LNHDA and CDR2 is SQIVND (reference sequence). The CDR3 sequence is CASSLGRRNEKLFF.

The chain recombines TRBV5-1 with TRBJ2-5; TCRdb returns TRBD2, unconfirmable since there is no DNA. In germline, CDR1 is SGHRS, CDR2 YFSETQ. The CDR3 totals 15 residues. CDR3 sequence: CASSLAGGYQETQYF.

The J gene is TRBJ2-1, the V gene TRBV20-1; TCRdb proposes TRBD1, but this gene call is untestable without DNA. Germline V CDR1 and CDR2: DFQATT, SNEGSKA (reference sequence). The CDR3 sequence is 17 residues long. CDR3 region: CSARASRDRVVYNEQFF.

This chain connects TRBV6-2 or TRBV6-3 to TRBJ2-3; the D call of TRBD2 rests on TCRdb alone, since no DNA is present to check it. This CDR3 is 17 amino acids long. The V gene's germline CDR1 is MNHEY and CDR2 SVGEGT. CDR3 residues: CASSYSGLAGLTDTQYF.

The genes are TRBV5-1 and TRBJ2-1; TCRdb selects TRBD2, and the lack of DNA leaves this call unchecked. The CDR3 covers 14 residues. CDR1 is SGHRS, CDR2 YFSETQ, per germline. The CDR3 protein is CASSLQREIDEQFF.

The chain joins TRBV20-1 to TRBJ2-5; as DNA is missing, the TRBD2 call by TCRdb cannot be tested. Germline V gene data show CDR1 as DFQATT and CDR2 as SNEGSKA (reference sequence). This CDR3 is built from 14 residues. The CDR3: CSARDLRGVETQYF.

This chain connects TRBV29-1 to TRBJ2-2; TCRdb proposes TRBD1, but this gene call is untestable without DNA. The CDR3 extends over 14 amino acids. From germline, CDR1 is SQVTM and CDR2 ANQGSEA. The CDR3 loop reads CSVGSRTGTGELFF.

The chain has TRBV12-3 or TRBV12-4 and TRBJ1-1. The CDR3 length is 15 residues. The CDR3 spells CASSNKGRANTEAFF.

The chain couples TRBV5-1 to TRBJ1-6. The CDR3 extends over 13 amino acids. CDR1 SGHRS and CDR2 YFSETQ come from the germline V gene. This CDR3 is CASSSNMDSPLHF. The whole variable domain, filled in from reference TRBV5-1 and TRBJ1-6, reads KAGVTQTPRYLIKTRGQQVTLSCSPISGHRSVSWYQQTPGQGLQFLFEYFSETQRNKGNFPGRFSGRQFSNSRSEMNVSTLELGDSALYLCASSSNMDSPLHFGNGTRLTVT.

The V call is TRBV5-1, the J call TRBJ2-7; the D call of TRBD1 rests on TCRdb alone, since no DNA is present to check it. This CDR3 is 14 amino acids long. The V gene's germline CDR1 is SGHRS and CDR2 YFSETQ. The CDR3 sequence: CASSSGQGWSEQYF.

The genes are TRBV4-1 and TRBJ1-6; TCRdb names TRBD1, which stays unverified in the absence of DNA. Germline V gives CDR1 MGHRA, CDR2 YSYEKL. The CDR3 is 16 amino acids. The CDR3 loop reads CASSQGQGAHNPPLHF.

Here the CDR3 reads CASSTIGTSNEQYF. The chain recombines TRBV7-3 with TRBJ2-7; TCRdb gives TRBD2 as the D gene, but with no DNA this cannot be confirmed. CDR1 is SGHTA, CDR2 FQGTGA, per germline. This CDR3 region has 14 residues.

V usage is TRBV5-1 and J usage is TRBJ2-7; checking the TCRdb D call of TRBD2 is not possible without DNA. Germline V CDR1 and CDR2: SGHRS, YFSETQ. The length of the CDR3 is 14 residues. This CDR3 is CASSESGQLDEQYF.

The CDR3 spells CASSLTTGVETQYF. The chain couples TRBV7-2 to TRBJ2-5; checking the TCRdb D call of TRBD1 is not possible without DNA. The CDR3 totals 14 residues. Germline-derived CDR1 and CDR2 are SGHTA and FQGNSA.

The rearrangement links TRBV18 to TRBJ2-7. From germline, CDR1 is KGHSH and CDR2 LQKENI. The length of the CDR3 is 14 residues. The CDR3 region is CASSPSRVGFEQYF.

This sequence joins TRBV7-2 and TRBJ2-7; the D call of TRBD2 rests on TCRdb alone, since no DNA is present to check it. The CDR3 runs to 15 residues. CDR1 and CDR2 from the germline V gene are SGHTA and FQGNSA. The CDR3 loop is CASSDRTSGLYEQYF.

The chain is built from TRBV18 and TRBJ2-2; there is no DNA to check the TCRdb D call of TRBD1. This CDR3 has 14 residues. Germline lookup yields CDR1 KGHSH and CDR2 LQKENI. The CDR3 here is CASSPIVPVGELFF.